This T cell receptor (beta chain) was obtained from a study of regulatory T cells in long-lasting Graves disease. The CDR3 has 17 residues. V was pared by 8 bases and J by 3 bases, with 14 bases of the junction left unmatched. CDR3 regions were amplified by Arm-PCR using iRepertoire HTBI primers to build TCR beta libraries. TCRdb processed the multiplex PCR reads anew with MiXCR; each CDR3 protein has one entry. There are 400,000 to 650,000 distinct CDR3 sequences in the sample; roughly 16% occur only once, and around 25% lies in the top ten. Described time point: newly diagnosed GD, antithyroid drugs for less than 3 months. Extracted PBMC RNA gave rise to the TCR library. These data were also reused for a study on T cells in Graves' hyperthyroidism and ophthalmopathy.

The starting material was peripheral blood mononuclear cells (PBMCs), obtained at new diagnosis, from a patient treated with antithyroid drugs. The chain combines TRBV12-3 or TRBV12-4 with TRBJ2-2; 8 nucleotides align to TRBD2. This TCR derives from a woman aged 40-65 years with Graves disease. Here the CDR3 DNA reads TGTGCCAGCGGGCGGGTATGGGGACTAGGATACACCGGGGAGCTGTTTTTT. Translation: CASGRVWGLGYTGELFF.